This entry concerns a single TCR beta chain. These data originate in a study of OX40 agonist ivuxolimab in advanced cancers. Clones were read by immunoSEQ multiplex PCR, and TCRdb kept only the in-frame ones, dropping some. The top ten clones hold 3% to 4% of a sample with 45,000 to 60,000 clones, about 89% of them seen once. Sequencing used CD4+ or CD8+ T cells sorted from blood, obtained in a trial of the OX40 agonist ivuxolimab. The clonotype comes from an adult with an advanced solid tumor such as melanoma, head and neck, liver or kidney cancer.

CDR3 sequence reads: CASSPWDPGYEQYF. The CDR3 DNA is TGTGCCAGCAGTCCGTGGGACCCTGGCTACGAGCAGTACTTC. J is TRBJ2-7 and V is TRBV27, with D tentatively TRBD1 or TRBD2 (5 bases each). V was pared by 5 bases and J by 3 bases, with 14 bases between. In germline, CDR1 is MNHEY, CDR2 SMNVEV (reference sequence). This CDR3 contains 14 residues.